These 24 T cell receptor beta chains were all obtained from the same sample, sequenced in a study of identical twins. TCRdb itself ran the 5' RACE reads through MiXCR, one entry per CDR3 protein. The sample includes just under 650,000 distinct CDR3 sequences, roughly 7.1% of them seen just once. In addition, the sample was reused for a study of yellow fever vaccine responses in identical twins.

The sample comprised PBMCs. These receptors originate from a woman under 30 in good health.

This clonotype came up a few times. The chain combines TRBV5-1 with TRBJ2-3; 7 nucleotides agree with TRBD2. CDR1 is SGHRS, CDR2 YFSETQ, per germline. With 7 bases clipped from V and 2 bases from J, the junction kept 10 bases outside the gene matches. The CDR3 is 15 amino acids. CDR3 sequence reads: CASEPLGGTTDTQYF. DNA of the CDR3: TGCGCCAGCGAACCCTTGGGGGGGACCACAGATACGCAGTATTTT.

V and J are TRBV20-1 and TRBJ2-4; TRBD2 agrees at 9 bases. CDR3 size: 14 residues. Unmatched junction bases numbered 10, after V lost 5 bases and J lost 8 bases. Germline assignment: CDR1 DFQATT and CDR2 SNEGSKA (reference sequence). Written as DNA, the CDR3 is TGCAGTGCTCCCGCCCAGCGGGAGGTTGACATTCAGTACTTC. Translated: CSAPAQREVDIQYF.

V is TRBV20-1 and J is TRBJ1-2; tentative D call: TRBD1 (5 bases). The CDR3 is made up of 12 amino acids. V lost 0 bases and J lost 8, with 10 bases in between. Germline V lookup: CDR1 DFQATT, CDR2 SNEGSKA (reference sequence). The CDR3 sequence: CSARDTGHGYTF. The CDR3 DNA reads TGCAGTGCTAGAGATACGGGGCACGGCTACACCTTC.

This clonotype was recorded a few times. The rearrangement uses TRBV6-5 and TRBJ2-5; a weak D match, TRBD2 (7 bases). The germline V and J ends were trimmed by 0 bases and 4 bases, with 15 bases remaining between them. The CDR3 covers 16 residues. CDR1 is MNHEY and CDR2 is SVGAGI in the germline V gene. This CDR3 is CASSYSWGGAAETQYF. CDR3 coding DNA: TGTGCCAGCAGTTACTCGTGGGGGGGGGCCGCAGAGACCCAGTACTTC.

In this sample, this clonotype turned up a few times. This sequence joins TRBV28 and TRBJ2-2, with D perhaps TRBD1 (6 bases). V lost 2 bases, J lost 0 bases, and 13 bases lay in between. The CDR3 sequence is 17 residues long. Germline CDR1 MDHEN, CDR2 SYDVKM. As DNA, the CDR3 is TGTGCCAGCAGTTTAGTGGGGGCCTTACCGAACACCGGGGAGCTGTTTTTT. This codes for CASSLVGALPNTGELFF.

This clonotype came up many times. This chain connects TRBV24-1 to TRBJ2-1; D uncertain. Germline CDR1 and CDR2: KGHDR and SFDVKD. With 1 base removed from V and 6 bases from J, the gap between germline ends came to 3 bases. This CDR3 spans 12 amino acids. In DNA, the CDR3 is TGTGCCACCAGTGATTTTCTCAATGAGCAGTTCTTC. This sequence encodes CATSDFLNEQFF.

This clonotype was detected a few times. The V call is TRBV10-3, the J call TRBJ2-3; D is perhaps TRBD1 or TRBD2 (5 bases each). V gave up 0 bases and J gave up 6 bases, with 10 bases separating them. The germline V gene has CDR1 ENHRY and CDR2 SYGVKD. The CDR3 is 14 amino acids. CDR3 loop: CAISESRGADTQYF. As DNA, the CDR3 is TGTGCCATCAGTGAGTCGAGAGGGGCGGATACGCAGTATTTT.

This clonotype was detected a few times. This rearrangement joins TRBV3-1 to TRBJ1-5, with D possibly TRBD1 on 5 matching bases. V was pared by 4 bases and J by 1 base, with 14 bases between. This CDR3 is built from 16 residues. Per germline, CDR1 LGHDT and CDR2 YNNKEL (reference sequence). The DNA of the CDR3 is TGTGCCAGCAGCCTCCGAGGGGAGGGGAGCAATCAGCCCCAGCATTTT. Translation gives CASSLRGEGSNQPQHF.

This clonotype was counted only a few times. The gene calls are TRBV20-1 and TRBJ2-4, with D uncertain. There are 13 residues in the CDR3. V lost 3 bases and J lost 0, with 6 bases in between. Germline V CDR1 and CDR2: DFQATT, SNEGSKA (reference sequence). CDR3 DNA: TGCAGTGCTAGCGGTCTAGCCAAAAACATTCAGTACTTC. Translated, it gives CSASGLAKNIQYF.

The CDR3 spells CASGTGVGIGAFF. CDR3 coding DNA: TGTGCCAGCGGAACGGGGGTAGGAATCGGAGCTTTCTTT. The chain couples TRBV6-1 to TRBJ1-1; a possible D gene is TRBD1 (5 bases). The CDR3 has 13 residues. The germline V gene encodes CDR1 MNHNS and CDR2 SASEGT. V was pared by 8 bases and J by 10 bases, with 20 bases between.

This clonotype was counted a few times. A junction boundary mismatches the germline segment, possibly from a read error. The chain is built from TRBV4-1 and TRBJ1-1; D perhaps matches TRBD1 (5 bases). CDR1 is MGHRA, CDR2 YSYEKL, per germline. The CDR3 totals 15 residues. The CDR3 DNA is TGCGCCAGCCGCCAAGGGACTATTATGGACGGAGAAGCTTTCTTT. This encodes CASRQGTIMDGEAFF.

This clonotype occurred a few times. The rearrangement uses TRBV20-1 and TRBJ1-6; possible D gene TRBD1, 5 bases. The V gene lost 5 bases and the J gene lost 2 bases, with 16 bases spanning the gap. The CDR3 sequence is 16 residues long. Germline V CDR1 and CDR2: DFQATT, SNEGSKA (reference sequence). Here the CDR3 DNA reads TGCAGTGCTCGAGGTGGGGGATCAGCCTATAATTCACCCCTCCACTTT. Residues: CSARGGGSAYNSPLHF.

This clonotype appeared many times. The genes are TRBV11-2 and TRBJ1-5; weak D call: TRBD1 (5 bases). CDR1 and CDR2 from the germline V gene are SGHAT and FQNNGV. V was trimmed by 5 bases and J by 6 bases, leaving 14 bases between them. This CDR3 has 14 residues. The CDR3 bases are TGTGCCAGCAGCCAAATGGGGACGGGTCAGCCCCAGCATTTT. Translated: CASSQMGTGQPQHF.

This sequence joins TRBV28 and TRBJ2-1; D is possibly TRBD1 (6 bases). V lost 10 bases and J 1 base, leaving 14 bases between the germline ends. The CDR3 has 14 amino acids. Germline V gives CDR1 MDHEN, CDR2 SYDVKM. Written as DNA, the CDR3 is TGTGCCACGCAAAGGACAGTTTCCTACAATGAGCAGTTCTTC. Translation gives CATQRTVSYNEQFF.

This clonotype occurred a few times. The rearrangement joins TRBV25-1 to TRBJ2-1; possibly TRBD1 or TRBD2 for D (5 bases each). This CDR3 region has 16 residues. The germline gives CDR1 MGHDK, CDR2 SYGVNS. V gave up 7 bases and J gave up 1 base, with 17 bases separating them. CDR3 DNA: TGTGCCAGCACCGGGGCCCATATAGGGTCCTACAATGAGCAGTTCTTC. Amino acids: CASTGAHIGSYNEQFF.

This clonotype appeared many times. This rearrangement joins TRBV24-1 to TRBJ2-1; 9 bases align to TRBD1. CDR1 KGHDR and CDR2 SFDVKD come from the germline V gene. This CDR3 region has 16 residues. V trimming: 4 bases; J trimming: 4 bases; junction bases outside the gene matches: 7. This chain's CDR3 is CATSEPGQGRYNEQFF. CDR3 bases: TGTGCCACCAGTGAACCGGGACAGGGTAGATACAATGAGCAGTTCTTC.

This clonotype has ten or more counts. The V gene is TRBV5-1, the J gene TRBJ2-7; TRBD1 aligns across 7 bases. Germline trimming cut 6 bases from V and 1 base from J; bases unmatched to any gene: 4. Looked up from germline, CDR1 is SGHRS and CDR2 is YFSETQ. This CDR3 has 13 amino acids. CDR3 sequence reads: CASTDRESYEQYF. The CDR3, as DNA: TGCGCCAGCACAGACAGGGAATCCTACGAGCAGTACTTC.

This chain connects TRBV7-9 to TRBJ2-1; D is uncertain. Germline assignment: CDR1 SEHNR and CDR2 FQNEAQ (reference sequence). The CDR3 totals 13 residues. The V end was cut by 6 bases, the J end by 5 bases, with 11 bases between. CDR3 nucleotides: TGTGCCAGCAGTTCCAGCGTGAACAATGAGCAGTTCTTC. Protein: CASSSSVNNEQFF.

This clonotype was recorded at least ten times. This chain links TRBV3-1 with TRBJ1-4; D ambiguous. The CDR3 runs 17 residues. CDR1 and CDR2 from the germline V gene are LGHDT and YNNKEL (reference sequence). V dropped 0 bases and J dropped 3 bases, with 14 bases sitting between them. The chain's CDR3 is CASSQDSPGAANEKLFF. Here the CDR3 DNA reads TGTGCCAGCAGCCAAGATTCACCGGGAGCGGCTAATGAAAAACTGTTTTTT.

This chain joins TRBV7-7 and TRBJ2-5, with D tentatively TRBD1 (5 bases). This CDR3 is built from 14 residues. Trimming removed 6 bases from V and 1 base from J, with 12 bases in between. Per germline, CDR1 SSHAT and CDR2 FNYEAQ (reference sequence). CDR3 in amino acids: CASSYKGVQETQYF. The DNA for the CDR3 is TGTGCCAGCAGTTACAAAGGGGTCCAAGAGACCCAGTACTTC. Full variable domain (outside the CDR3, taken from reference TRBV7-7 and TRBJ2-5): GAGVSQSPRYKVTKRGQDVTLRCDPISSHATLYWYQQALGQGPEFLTYFNYEAQPDKSGLPSDRFSAERPEGSISTLTIQRTEQRDSAMYRCASSYKGVQETQYFGPGTRLLVL.

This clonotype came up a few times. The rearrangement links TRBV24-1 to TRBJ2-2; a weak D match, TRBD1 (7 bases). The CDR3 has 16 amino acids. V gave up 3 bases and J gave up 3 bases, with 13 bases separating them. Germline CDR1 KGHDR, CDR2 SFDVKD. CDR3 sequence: CATSDRRGLDTGELFF. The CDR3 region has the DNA TGTGCCACCAGTGATCGGAGGGGGCTGGACACCGGGGAGCTGTTTTTT.

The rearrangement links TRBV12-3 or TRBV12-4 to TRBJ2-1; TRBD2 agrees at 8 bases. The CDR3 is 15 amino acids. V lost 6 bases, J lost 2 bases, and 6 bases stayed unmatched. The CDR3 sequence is CASRPSGSTYNEQFF. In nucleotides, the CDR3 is TGTGCCAGCAGACCAAGCGGGAGCACCTACAATGAGCAGTTCTTC.

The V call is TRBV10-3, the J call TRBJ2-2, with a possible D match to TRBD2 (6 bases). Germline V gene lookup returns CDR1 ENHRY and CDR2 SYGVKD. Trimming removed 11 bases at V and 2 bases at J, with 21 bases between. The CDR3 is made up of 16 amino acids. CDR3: CAALPGGGINTGELFF. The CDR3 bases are TGTGCCGCCCTCCCCGGCGGCGGGATAAACACCGGGGAGCTGTTTTTT.

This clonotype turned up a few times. CDR3 protein: CASPGRLRNQPQHF. In DNA form, the CDR3 reads TGTGCCAGCCCGGGCAGGCTACGTAATCAGCCCCAGCATTTT. The V call is TRBV9, the J call TRBJ1-5; D uncertain. Trimming pared 7 bases from V and 4 bases from J, leaving 15 bases between. Germline loops: CDR1 SGDLS, CDR2 YYNGEE. The CDR3 covers 14 residues.